This T cell receptor (beta chain) was obtained from a study of blood T cell repertoires in COVID-19. About the research overall: Acute-phase and convalescent COVID-19 samples originated in the United States, Italy and Spain.

Authors' methods: It was from reference gene primer amplification that nucleated cell counts were estimated. The protocol was immunoSEQ multiplex PCR, while the TCRdb copy is restricted to in-frame clones and leaves out a portion. For V, J and clone size, that table is used; D and trimming come from the DNA. This table holds around 180,000 clones, roughly 77% found once. This clone has only one observation. Patients in Seattle were enrolled during active infection, then followed longitudinally. The sample taken for sequencing was peripheral blood. This TCR derives from a woman older than 75 with COVID-19, enrolled during active disease.

The CDR3 region has the DNA TGTGCCAGCAGCCTGAATAGCGGAGGGTCGGATAACATTCAGTACTTC. It yields the protein CASSLNSGGSDNIQYF. The V and J genes are TRBV4-2 and TRBJ2-4; possibly TRBD2 for D (6 bases). Between the trimmed V and J ends, which lost 4 bases and 7 bases, there was a span of 20 bases. The CDR3 consists of 16 residues. Germline V gene lookup returns CDR1 LGHNA and CDR2 YNFKEQ.